Sequencing of this TCR beta chain was carried out in a study of T cells in Graves' hyperthyroidism and ophthalmopathy (dated by TCRdb to the late 2010s). Context from the whole study: Peripheral blood was collected at initial diagnosis, before any treatment. To identify TCR V-J signatures that set the groups apart, the researchers used a discovery cohort of 90 to 100 patients, made up of 43 with Graves' ophthalmopathy and 57 with stable Graves' hyperthyroidism. Prospective prediction of ophthalmopathy was tested in an independent validation cohort consisting of 18 to 20 hyperthyroidism patients and approximately 16 patients who later progressed to ophthalmopathy. Once sampling was done, hyperthyroidism patients were given methimazole at a starting dose of 30 mg daily, whereas ophthalmopathy patients were given high-dose intravenous methylprednisolone. The roughly 100 discovery patients were divided at random into training and test sets in a 7:3 ratio. The paper describes TCR Vbeta CDR3 sequencing of 140 or so peripheral blood samples, made up of 40 to 45 ophthalmopathy patients, roughly 75 hyperthyroidism patients and roughly 17 progressor patients. In addition, the study compared T-cell repertoires in thyroid tissue and in blood from roughly six Graves' hyperthyroidism patients.

A patient counted as having stable Graves' hyperthyroidism if no progression to ophthalmopathy occurred over 18 months of follow-up. Hyperthyroidism patients were newly diagnosed, had a disease duration of under 2 months, and were aged 18 to 65 years. Patients with uncontrolled infections, other autoimmune diseases, pregnancy or lactation were excluded. Clinical symptoms, serum thyroxine and TRAb, thyroid ultrasound, and orbital computed tomography formed the basis for the diagnoses. Ficoll-Paque density gradient centrifugation was used to isolate PBMCs from about 10 ml of fresh peripheral blood. Trizol reagent was used to extract total RNA, and RNA quality was then checked on an Agilent 2100 Bioanalyzer. This clonotype appeared many times. Its antigen has not been determined. One base away there is no much larger clone; base qualities are not given. What the research found in general, with its limitations: In cross-validation, a model built on a 13 V-J signature told ophthalmopathy apart from stable hyperthyroidism with approximately 90% sensitivity and about 81% specificity, and in testing the same model reached 80%/75%. In validation, the model predicted progression to ophthalmopathy a median of roughly 6.5 months before onset, with roughly 70% sensitivity and roughly 73% specificity. Most expanded thyroid clonotypes (frequency above 0.001) were also detected in blood, a finding suggesting that blood repertoires may reflect thyroid immune responses. Sample size was not statistically predetermined, and blinding of investigators to group allocation was not performed.

Amplification of TCR beta CDR3 regions was carried out from RNA transcripts. The first round of RT-PCR for the TCR CDR3 was performed with the HTBI primer set and the Qiagen OneStep RT-PCR kit. Libraries were constructed in a second round of multiplex PCR, after which size selection and purification were carried out. Libraries were sequenced paired-end with 100 bp reads on an Illumina HiSeq2000. The study's own analysis went as follows. SOAPnuke was used to process the raw data, with reads discarded if the reads contained adapters or uncalled bases, had a mean Phred below 15, or lacked an exact constant-primer or identifier match. COPE v1.2.5 was used to merge high-quality paired reads, and clonotypes were defined as unique nucleotide sequences. Clonotypes were aligned to IMGT TRBV, TRBD and TRBJ reference segments using MiTCR v1.1. Only V-J combinations with frequency above 0.0001, covering approximately 99% of repertoires, were analysed. The TCS score was defined as the ratio of F50 (clonal expansion) to E x V (chaos), calculated using BLOSUM62-based TCRdist between CDR3 peptides within each V-J. Welch's t-statistics and random forest reduced roughly 530 V-J features to about 13, which were used in a naive Bayes classifier (R e1071). TCRdb reprocessing: public reads trimmed at Q25 with fastp, clones called with MiXCR, in-frame beta chains kept. For every CDR3 protein sequence, its rows merge into one entry that carries the most common genes and DNA. These V and J calls derive from TCRdb rather than the authors' analysis. This sample lists about 690,000 distinct CDR3 sequences; 17% were detected once. The ten top clones hold around 16% of the sample.

Compared with germline, V lacks 0 bases and J lacks 5 bases; bases without a gene match: 3. The CDR3 contains 14 residues, cysteine and phenylalanine counted. Here the CDR3 DNA is all that survives: 42 bases in frame from base 1. Based on the germline V gene (reference sequence), the CDR1 and CDR2 sequences are SEHNR and FQNEAQ. The sequenced sample was blood. The receptor's source is a man over 45 with Graves' hyperthyroidism. The rearrangement combines TRBV7-9 with TRBJ2-7, and TRBD2 matches 8 of the central bases. The DNA sequence reads TGTGCCAGCAGCTTAGCGGGACTAGGAAACGAGCAGTACTTC. This sequence encodes CASSLAGLGNEQYF.